Listed below are T cell receptor beta chains from one sample, sequenced in a study of blood T cell repertoires in COVID-19. Method: immunoSEQ multiplex PCR; TCRdb's copy keeps in-frame clones and lacks some. The profile shows tens of thousands of clones, more than 70% of them singletons. The sample comprised peripheral blood. These receptor sequences come from a man between 65 and 79 years old with acute or convalescent COVID-19. The CDR3 runs from the conserved cysteine through the conserved F or W. Only part of the rows carry a size: once, few, many, or a class if the clone is expanded.

J gene,V gene,clone size,CDR3 protein
TRBJ2-5,TRBV5-5,once,CASSLRFGQKETQYF
TRBJ2-3,TRBV7-3,.,CASSLMGAGGPQGTDTQYF
TRBJ1-1,TRBV29-1,.,CSVQGVLAEAFF
TRBJ2-1,TRBV6-2/TRBV6-3,.,CASRLRAGREFTGIKYEQFF
TRBJ2-7,TRBV11-2,.,CASSQDRGTYEQYF
TRBJ2-5,TRBV7-3,.,CASSPNSGGETQYF
TRBJ1-2,TRBV25-1,once,CASSELRGGDAGYTF
TRBJ1-2,TRBV30,.,CAWSLPGAINYGYTF
TRBJ1-3,TRBV18,.,CASSSGRDNSGNTIYF
TRBJ1-1,TRBV27,.,CASSLAGYTEAFF
TRBJ1-1,TRBV7-3,.,CASSLNPRNTEAFF
TRBJ1-2,TRBV16,.,CASSSQTGAPNGYTF
TRBJ1-6,TRBV6-1,.,CASSEDRGSYNSPLHF
TRBJ1-5,TRBV6-2/TRBV6-3,.,CASSYTRTGFQPQHF
TRBJ1-3,TRBV11-2,.,CASSLRRGNSGNTIYF
TRBJ1-2,TRBV5-1,.,CASSTGQGWNGYTF
TRBJ2-7,TRBV6-2/TRBV6-3,few,CASSYPLAGFSYYEQYF
TRBJ2-3,TRBV24-1,.,CATSEGAPDTQYF
TRBJ2-5,TRBV7-2,.,CASSRGGLETQYF
TRBJ2-7,TRBV4-3,.,CASSQDRQRAYEQYF
TRBJ2-2,TRBV7-2,.,CASRTRLNTGELFF
TRBJ1-4,TRBV19,.,CASSQTGGFEKLFF
TRBJ2-7,TRBV4-2,few,CASSQGLAVYEQYF
TRBJ1-4,TRBV27,.,CATRTDRGPNEKLFF
TRBJ2-1,TRBV6-5,once,CAASTSGGAYNEQFF
TRBJ1-3,TRBV6-4,.,CASPDGGAGNTIYF
TRBJ2-3,TRBV27,.,CASSFRLTADTQYF
TRBJ1-5,TRBV19,.,CASRRREGNQPQHF
TRBJ2-3,TRBV7-3,.,CASSLQYGGGADTQYF
TRBJ2-7,TRBV6-5,.,CASSYGTVYEQYF
TRBJ2-1,TRBV7-2,.,CASSPTSGGGSYNEQFF
TRBJ2-5,TRBV19,.,CASSIMYRARETQYF
TRBJ1-2,TRBV28,.,CASSPSGGYTF
TRBJ1-1,TRBV7-2,.,CACQVHMNTEAFF
TRBJ2-7,TRBV27,once,CASSLGGYYEQYF
TRBJ1-1,TRBV9,.,CASSEQGTWTEAFF
TRBJ1-2,TRBV7-9,.,CASSLLDRAYGYTF
TRBJ2-2,TRBV11-1,.,CASSPPLGELFF
TRBJ2-3,TRBV19,.,CASSIEKRGIADTQYF
TRBJ2-5,TRBV18,.,CASSPPSFQETQYF
TRBJ2-7,TRBV2,.,CASSIGQGAGPLREQYF
TRBJ1-4,TRBV9,once,CASSLGQGRSNEKLFF
TRBJ1-1,TRBV6-5,.,CASSYSIGLMNTEAFF
TRBJ2-1,TRBV11-2,.,CASSFLALSYNEQFF
TRBJ2-2,TRBV13,.,CASRVLAGNSNTGELFF
TRBJ2-1,TRBV18,.,CASSTGRAAYNEQFF
TRBJ1-1,TRBV7-2,.,CASRVDRKMNTEAFF
TRBJ2-1,TRBV21-1,.,CASNPGSHEQFF
TRBJ2-5,TRBV5-6,.,CASSLGDSDFTMKTQYF
TRBJ1-3,TRBV11-1,.,CASSLGYRTSGNTIYF